This TCR beta chain stems from a study of blood T cells in healthy people across ages. The wider study: In model experiments, template switching was able to capture about one barcoded beta molecule for every two T cells that were present. General observations from the study: Long-lived donors exceeded aged donors in naive CD4+ cells and diversity. The recorded TCR beta diversity per million T cells decreased in a roughly linear manner with age.

The germline V gene has CDR1 SGHTA and CDR2 FQGNSA. This CDR3 has 15 residues. V lost 6 bases to trimming and J lost 8 bases; unmatched junction nucleotides: 11. Concerning this clonotype: Antigen unknown.

With a J-beta primer mix and a sample-barcoded 5' primer, a second PCR ran about 6 to 11 cycles. A template-switch adaptor with 12 random nucleotides tagged each cDNA molecule. One entry per CDR3 protein results from TCRdb running MiXCR on the 5' RACE reads. The sample yields around 1.1 million distinct CDR3 sequences, about two fifths seen once. The source material was blood. The chain combines TRBV7-2 with TRBJ2-1, with 9 bases identical to TRBD1. The TCR originated in a man between 18 and 35 years old in good health. The CDR3 loop is CTSRGTGSVSDEQFF. CDR3 coding DNA: TGTACCAGCAGGGGGACAGGGTCAGTTTCGGATGAGCAGTTCTTC.